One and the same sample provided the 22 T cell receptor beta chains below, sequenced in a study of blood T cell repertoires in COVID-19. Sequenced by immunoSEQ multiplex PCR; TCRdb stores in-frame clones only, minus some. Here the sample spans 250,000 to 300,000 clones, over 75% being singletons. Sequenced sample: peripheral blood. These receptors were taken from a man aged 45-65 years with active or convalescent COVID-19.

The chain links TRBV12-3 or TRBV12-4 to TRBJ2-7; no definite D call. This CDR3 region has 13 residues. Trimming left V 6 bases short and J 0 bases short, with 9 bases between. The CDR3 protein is CASSTSYSYEQYF. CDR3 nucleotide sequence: TGTGCCAGCAGCACATCATACTCCTACGAGCAGTACTTC.

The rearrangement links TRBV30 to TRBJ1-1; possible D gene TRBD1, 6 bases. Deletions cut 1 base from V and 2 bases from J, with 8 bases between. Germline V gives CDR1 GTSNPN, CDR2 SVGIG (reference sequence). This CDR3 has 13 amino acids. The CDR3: CAWSGQVNTEAFF. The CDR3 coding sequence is TGTGCCTGGAGTGGACAGGTAAACACTGAAGCTTTCTTT.

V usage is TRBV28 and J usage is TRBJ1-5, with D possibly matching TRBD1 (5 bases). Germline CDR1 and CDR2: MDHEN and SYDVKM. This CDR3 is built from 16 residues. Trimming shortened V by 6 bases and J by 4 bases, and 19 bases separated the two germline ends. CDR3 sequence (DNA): TGTGCCAGCAGCGGTCACGGGGGTAACCTAAATCAGCCCCAGCATTTT. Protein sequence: CASSGHGGNLNQPQHF.

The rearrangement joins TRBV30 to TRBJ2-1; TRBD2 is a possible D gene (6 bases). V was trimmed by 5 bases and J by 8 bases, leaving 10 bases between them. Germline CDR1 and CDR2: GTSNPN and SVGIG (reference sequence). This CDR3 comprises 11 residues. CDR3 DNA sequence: TGTGCCTGGGTTGGAGGGGATGAGCAGTTCTTC. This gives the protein CAWVGGDEQFF. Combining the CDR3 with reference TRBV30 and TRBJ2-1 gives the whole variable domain SQTIHQWPATLVQPVGSPLSLECTVEGTSNPNLYWYRQAAGRGLQLLFYSVGIGQISSEVPQNLSASRPQDRQFILSSKKLLLSDSGFYLCAWVGGDEQFFGPGTRLTVL.

The CDR3 sequence: CASSPGFRGREQYF. In DNA form, the CDR3 reads TGTGCCAGCTCACCAGGATTTCGCGGGCGCGAGCAGTACTTC. The chain recombines TRBV18 with TRBJ2-7, with TRBD2 as a possible D gene (5 bases). V was trimmed by 2 bases and J by 6 bases, leaving 14 bases between them. CDR3 size: 14 residues. Per germline, CDR1 KGHSH and CDR2 LQKENI. Complete variable domain (other parts from reference TRBV18 and TRBJ2-7): NAGVMQNPRHLVRRRGQEARLRCSPMKGHSHVYWYRQLPEEGLKFMVYLQKENIIDESGMPKERFSAEFPKEGPSILRIQQVVRGDSAAYFCASSPGFRGREQYFGPGTRLTVT.

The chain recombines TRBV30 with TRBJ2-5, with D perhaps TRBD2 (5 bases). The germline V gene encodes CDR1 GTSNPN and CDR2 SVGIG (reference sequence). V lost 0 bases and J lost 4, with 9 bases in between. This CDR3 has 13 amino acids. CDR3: CAWSVSGRETQYF. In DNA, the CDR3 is TGTGCCTGGAGTGTATCGGGAAGAGAGACCCAGTACTTC.

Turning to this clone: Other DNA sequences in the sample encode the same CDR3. The CDR3, as DNA: TGTGCCAGCAGCCAAGGACTTCATCAGCCCCAGCATTTT. This translates into CASSQGLHQPQHF. The rearrangement joins TRBV14 to TRBJ1-5, with D hard to call. Trimming took off 1 base at V and 5 bases at J, with 6 bases between the two ends. This CDR3 spans 13 amino acids. Germline-derived CDR1 and CDR2 are SGHDN and FVKESK.

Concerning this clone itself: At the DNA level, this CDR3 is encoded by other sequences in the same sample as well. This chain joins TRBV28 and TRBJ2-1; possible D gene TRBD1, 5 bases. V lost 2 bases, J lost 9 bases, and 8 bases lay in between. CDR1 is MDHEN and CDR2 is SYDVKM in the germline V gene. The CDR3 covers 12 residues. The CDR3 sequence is CASSLRGGEQFF. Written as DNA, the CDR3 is TGTGCCAGCAGTTTAAGGGGTGGTGAGCAGTTCTTC.

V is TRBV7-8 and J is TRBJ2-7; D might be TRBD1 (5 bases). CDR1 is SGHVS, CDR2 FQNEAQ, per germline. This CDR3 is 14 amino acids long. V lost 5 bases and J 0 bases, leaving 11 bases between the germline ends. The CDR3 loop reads CASSLEQVSYEQYF. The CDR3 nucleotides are TGTGCCAGCAGCCTCGAACAGGTCTCCTACGAGCAGTACTTC.

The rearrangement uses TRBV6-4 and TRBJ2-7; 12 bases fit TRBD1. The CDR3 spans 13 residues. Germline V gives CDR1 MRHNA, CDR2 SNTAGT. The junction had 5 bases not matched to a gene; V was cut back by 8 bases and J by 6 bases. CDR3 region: CASGGQGALEQYF. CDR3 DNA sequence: TGTGCCAGCGGGGGACAGGGGGCCCTCGAGCAGTACTTC.

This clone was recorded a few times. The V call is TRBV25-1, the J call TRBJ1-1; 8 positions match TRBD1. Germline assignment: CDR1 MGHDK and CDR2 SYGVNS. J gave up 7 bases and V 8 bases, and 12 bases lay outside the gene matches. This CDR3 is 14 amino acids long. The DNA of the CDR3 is TGTGCCAGCGGGGGCTCAGGGGGCGCGAGTGAAGCTTTCTTT. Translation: CASGGSGGASEAFF.

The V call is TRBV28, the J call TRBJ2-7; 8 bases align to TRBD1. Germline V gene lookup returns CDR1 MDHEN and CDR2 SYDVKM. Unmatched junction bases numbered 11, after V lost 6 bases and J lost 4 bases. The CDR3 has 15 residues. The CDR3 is CASRSHRDRLYEQYF. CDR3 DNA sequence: TGTGCCAGCAGGTCCCACCGGGACAGGCTGTACGAGCAGTACTTC.

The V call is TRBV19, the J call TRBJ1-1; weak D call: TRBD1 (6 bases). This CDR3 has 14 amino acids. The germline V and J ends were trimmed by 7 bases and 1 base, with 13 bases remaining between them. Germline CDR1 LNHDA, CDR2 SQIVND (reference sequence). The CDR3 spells CASIQARGNTEAFF. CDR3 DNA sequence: TGTGCCAGTATCCAGGCCAGGGGGAACACTGAAGCTTTCTTT.

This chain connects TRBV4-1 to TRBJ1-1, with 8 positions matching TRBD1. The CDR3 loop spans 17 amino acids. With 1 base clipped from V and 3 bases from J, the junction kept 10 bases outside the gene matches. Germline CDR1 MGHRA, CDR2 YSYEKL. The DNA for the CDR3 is TGCGCCAGCAGCCAAGGGGTCCTGGGACAGGCCTACACTGAAGCTTTCTTT. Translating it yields CASSQGVLGQAYTEAFF.

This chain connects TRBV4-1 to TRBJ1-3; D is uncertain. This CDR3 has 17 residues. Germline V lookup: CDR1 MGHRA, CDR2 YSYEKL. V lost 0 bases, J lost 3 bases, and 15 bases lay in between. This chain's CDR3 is CASSQDNIRSGGNTIYF. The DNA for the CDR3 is TGCGCCAGCAGCCAAGATAACATAAGGAGTGGTGGAAACACCATATATTTT.

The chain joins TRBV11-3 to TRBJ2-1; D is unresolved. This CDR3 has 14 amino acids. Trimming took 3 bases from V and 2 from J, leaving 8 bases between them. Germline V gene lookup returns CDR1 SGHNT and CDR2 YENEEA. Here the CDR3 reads CASSFSGTYNEQFF. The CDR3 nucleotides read TGTGCCAGCAGCTTTTCGGGTACCTACAATGAGCAGTTCTTC.

CDR3 amino acids: CASSFDGLSYGYTF. In DNA form, the CDR3 reads TGTGCCAGCAGTTTCGATGGGCTTTCTTATGGCTACACCTTC. The chain is built from TRBV27 and TRBJ1-2; D remains unclear. The CDR3 sequence is 14 residues long. Germline values: CDR1 MNHEY, CDR2 SMNVEV (reference sequence). V shed 3 bases and J shed 5 bases, with 13 bases lying between them.

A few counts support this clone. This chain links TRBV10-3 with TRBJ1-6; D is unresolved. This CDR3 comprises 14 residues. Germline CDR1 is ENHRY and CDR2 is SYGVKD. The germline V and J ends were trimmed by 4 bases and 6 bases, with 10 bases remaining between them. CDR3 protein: CAISGSGFNSPLHF. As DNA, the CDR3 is TGTGCCATCAGTGGATCAGGTTTTAATTCACCCCTCCACTTT.

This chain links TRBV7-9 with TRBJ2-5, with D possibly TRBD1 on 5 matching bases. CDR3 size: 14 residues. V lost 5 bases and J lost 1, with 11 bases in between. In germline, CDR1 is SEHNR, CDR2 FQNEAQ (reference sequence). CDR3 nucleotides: TGTGCCAGCAGCCCTAGGGGAATCCAAGAGACCCAGTACTTC. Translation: CASSPRGIQETQYF.

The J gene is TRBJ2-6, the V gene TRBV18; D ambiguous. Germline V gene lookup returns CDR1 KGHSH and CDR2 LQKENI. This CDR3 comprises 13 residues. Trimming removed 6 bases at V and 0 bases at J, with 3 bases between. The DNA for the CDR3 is TGTGCCAGCTCCAACTCTGGGGCCAACGTCCTGACTTTC. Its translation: CASSNSGANVLTF.

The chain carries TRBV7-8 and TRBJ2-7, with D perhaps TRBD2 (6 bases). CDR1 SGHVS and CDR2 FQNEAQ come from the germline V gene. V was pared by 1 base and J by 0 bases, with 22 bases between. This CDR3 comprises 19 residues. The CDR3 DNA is TGTGCCAGCAGCTTAGGGGTCTTGAGGGTGGGAGGAGACTCCTACGAGCAGTACTTC. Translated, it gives CASSLGVLRVGGDSYEQYF.

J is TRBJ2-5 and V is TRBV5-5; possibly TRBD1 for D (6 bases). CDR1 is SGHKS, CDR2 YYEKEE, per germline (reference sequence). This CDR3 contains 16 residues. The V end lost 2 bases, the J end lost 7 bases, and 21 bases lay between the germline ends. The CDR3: CASSLTPDGGRGTQYF. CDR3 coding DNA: TGTGCCAGCAGCTTAACCCCGGATGGGGGCCGTGGGACCCAGTACTTC.